These 14 T cell receptor beta chains originate from one sample sequenced in a study of cytomegalovirus exposure and HLA in healthy donors (dated by TCRdb to the late 2010s). Libraries were prepared through the immunoSEQ multiplex PCR assay. For the multiplex PCR, a mixture combining 60 forward primers for TCR Vbeta segments and 13 reverse primers for TCR Jbeta segments was used. In its TCRdb copy, this immuneACCESS table keeps in-frame sequences only and misses some clones. Where compared with another copy, unresolved V genes explain less than half of these, and the others have no known cause. This sample holds approximately 210,000 clones; about four fifths were observed only once. The top ten clones comprise 1.1% of the sample. Material: PBMCs. Receptors originate from a woman aged 40 to 55 in good health and CMV-seronegative.

The chain is built from TRBV19 and TRBJ2-7; 9 bases agree with TRBD2. This CDR3 spans 16 amino acids. Germline values: CDR1 LNHDA, CDR2 SQIVND (reference sequence). Trimming at V came to 6 bases and at J to 0 bases, leaving 9 bases not matched to a gene. In DNA form, the CDR3 reads TGTGCCAGTAGCCAAGGGGCTAGCGGGATCTCCTACGAGCAGTACTTC. Translating gives CASSQGASGISYEQYF. Full variable domain (missing parts from reference TRBV19 and TRBJ2-7): DGGITQSPKYLFRKEGQNVTLSCEQNLNHDAMYWYRQDPGQGLRLIYYSQIVNDFQKGDIAEGYSVSREKKESFPLTVTSAQKNPTAFYLCASSQGASGISYEQYFGPGTRLTVT.

V usage is TRBV5-4 and J usage is TRBJ1-5, with 8 nucleotides matching TRBD1. CDR3 length equals 15 residues. The trim removed 4 bases at V and 3 bases at J, leaving 6 bases unmatched. CDR1 and CDR2 (germline): SGHNT, YYREEE (reference sequence). CDR3 region: CASSQGTGPNQPQHF. As DNA, the CDR3 is TGTGCCAGCAGCCAGGGGACAGGACCCAATCAGCCCCAGCATTTT.

The chain links TRBV5-6 to TRBJ1-6; D ambiguous. With 0 bases removed from V and 6 bases from J, the gap between germline ends came to 10 bases. This CDR3 has 15 residues. CDR1 SGHDT and CDR2 YYEEEE come from the germline V gene. The DNA of the CDR3 is TGTGCCAGCAGCTTGGGTTTCCCTAGTAATTCACCCCTCCACTTT. This codes for CASSLGFPSNSPLHF.

The rearrangement uses TRBV5-1 and TRBJ2-2; D might be TRBD1 (5 bases). The germline V and J ends were trimmed by 0 bases and 5 bases, with 11 bases remaining between them. Germline V gene sequence: CDR1 SGHRS, CDR2 YFSETQ. The CDR3 extends over 15 amino acids. Here the CDR3 DNA reads TGCGCCAGCAGCTTGGAGGGGCCTAAAACCGGGGAGCTGTTTTTT. It encodes CASSLEGPKTGELFF.

The chain recombines TRBV10-3 with TRBJ2-1; a weak D match, TRBD2 (5 bases). The CDR3 is 16 amino acids. Trimming cost V 4 bases and J 0 bases, with 13 bases left between them. Per the germline V gene, CDR1 is ENHRY and CDR2 is SYGVKD. The CDR3 DNA is TGTGCCATCAGTGCCGAGCGGACGAGCTCCTACAATGAGCAGTTCTTC. It codes for CAISAERTSSYNEQFF.

V gene TRBV9 combines with J gene TRBJ2-1; D possibly corresponds to TRBD2 (7 bases). CDR1 is SGDLS, CDR2 YYNGEE, per germline. V lost 0 bases and J lost 15, with 22 bases in between. This CDR3 comprises 15 residues. CDR3 DNA sequence: TGTGCCAGCAGCGTAGCGGAGGGAGGGGGGGGAGCTCTGTTCTTC. Amino acid sequence: CASSVAEGGGGALFF.

The V and J genes are TRBV4-1 and TRBJ2-1; possible D gene TRBD2, 5 bases. CDR1 is MGHRA and CDR2 is YSYEKL in the germline V gene. Trimming left V 0 bases short and J 8 bases short, with 14 bases between. The CDR3 sequence is 15 residues long. The CDR3 DNA is TGCGCCAGCAGCCAAGAGGCTAGCCAGATCCATGAGCAGTTCTTC. As protein: CASSQEASQIHEQFF.

The chain joins TRBV11-3 to TRBJ1-2, with D perhaps matching TRBD1 (5 bases). The CDR3 is made up of 15 amino acids. Between the trimmed V and J ends, which lost 0 bases and 1 base, there was a span of 9 bases. Germline values: CDR1 SGHNT, CDR2 YENEEA. The DNA of the CDR3 is TGTGCCAGCAGCTTAGATCCGGGGGTTAACTATGGCTACACCTTC. It translates to CASSLDPGVNYGYTF.

This chain connects TRBV5-5 to TRBJ1-4; a possible D gene is TRBD1 (6 bases). The length of the CDR3 is 17 residues. Germline loops: CDR1 SGHKS, CDR2 YYEKEE (reference sequence). Deletions cut 4 bases from V and 0 bases from J, with 16 bases between. CDR3 coding DNA: TGTGCCAGCAGCAGAGCCTTCACAGGGCCAACTAATGAAAAACTGTTTTTT. Its protein is CASSRAFTGPTNEKLFF.

This clone has only a few counts. The V call is TRBV11-3, the J call TRBJ2-2; 7 nucleotides align to TRBD2. The germline V gene has CDR1 SGHNT and CDR2 YENEEA. The CDR3 runs to 18 residues. V lost 0 bases to trimming and J lost 0 bases; unmatched junction nucleotides: 7. The CDR3 region has the DNA TGTGCCAGCAGCTTAGATCCGGGTCTAGCGGCGAACACCGGGGAGCTGTTTTTT. Protein product: CASSLDPGLAANTGELFF.

The chain joins TRBV11-2 to TRBJ2-5; 8 bases are a match to TRBD1. This CDR3 comprises 14 residues. V gave up 5 bases and J gave up 2 bases; unmatched junction bases: 4. Germline CDR1 reads SGHAT; CDR2 reads FQNNGV. CDR3 DNA sequence: TGTGCCAGCAGCCCCCGGACAGGGCAAGAGACCCAGTACTTC. Encoded protein: CASSPRTGQETQYF.

This chain links TRBV14 with TRBJ2-1, with 12 bases fitting TRBD2. V shed 3 bases and J 6 bases; nucleotides not matched to a gene: 6. The CDR3 is 16 amino acids. CDR1 SGHDN and CDR2 FVKESK come from the germline V gene. CDR3 protein: CASSHLTSGSFNEQFF. CDR3 sequence (DNA): TGTGCCAGCAGCCATTTGACTAGCGGGAGTTTCAATGAGCAGTTCTTC.

The rearrangement joins TRBV6-5 to TRBJ2-7; D perhaps matches TRBD2 (6 bases). CDR3 length: 14 amino acids. The V end was cut by 3 bases, the J end by 0 bases, with 9 bases between. Germline V CDR1 and CDR2: MNHEY, SVGAGI. The CDR3 bases are TGTGCCAGCAGTTATTACGGGAGCTCCTACGAGCAGTACTTC. This codes for CASSYYGSSYEQYF.

The V and J genes are TRBV18 and TRBJ1-2; 9 bases line up with TRBD1. The V and J ends lost 6 bases and 5 bases, in that order; junction bases with no gene match: 4. CDR1 and CDR2 (germline): KGHSH, LQKENI. This CDR3 is built from 13 residues. CDR3 DNA sequence: TGTGCCAGCTCCCTCGACAGGGGGTATGGCTACACCTTC. It codes for CASSLDRGYGYTF.